A single sample gave rise to the 7 T cell receptor beta chains below, sequenced in a study of blood T cell repertoires in COVID-19. Profiling relied on immunoSEQ multiplex PCR, and the TCRdb table lists in-frame clones only, not all of them. The table has about 210,000 clones, under 90% seen once. The sample taken for sequencing was PBMCs or T cells enriched from blood (not recorded which). The receptors were gathered from a woman aged 45-65 years with acute COVID-19.

This clone occurred a few times. The limits of the CDR3 on the DNA are not certain, so only TCRdb's listed CDR3 is given. V is TRBV12-3 or TRBV12-4 and J is TRBJ2-5; the table names TRBD2, a call not compared with the DNA. The CDR3 is made up of 12 amino acids, end residues included. This CDR3 reads CASSTSGETQYF.

The count of this clone is one. This chain links TRBV3-1 (or the pseudogene TRBV3-2) with TRBJ2-5, with D perhaps TRBD2 (5 bases). Germline V CDR1 and CDR2: LGHDT, YNNKEL (reference sequence). V lost 6 bases to trimming and J lost 4 bases, with 18 bases between them. This CDR3 spans 15 amino acids. DNA of the CDR3: TGTGCCAGCAGTCGGACTGTTACGGCGGGAGAGACCCAGTACTTC. This sequence encodes CASSRTVTAGETQYF.

The chain carries TRBV30 and TRBJ2-7, with D maybe TRBD1 (7 bases). Germline V gene lookup returns CDR1 GTSNPN and CDR2 SVGIG (reference sequence). The V end was cut by 2 bases, the J end by 1 base, with 9 bases between. This CDR3 is built from 13 residues. The CDR3 nucleotides are TGTGCCTGGAGTTCAGGGGGGTCCTACGAGCAGTACTTC. Protein: CAWSSGGSYEQYF.

The chain combines TRBV6-5 with TRBJ1-1; TRBD1 matches at 8 bases. The CDR3 extends over 12 amino acids. Unmatched junction bases numbered 3, after V lost 8 bases and J lost 4 bases. Germline-derived CDR1 and CDR2 are MNHEY and SVGAGI. The CDR3 loop is CASEDRGTEAFF. Here the CDR3 DNA reads TGTGCCAGCGAAGACAGGGGCACTGAAGCTTTCTTT.

The gene calls are TRBV19 and TRBJ2-3; a possible D gene is TRBD2 (5 bases). Looked up from germline, CDR1 is LNHDA and CDR2 is SQIVND (reference sequence). This CDR3 spans 13 amino acids. With 7 bases removed from V and 5 bases from J, the gap between germline ends came to 13 bases. CDR3 DNA sequence: TGTGCCAGTACGAGGGCAGGAGGAGATACGCAGTATTTT. This encodes CASTRAGGDTQYF.

Concerning this clone itself: Within the sample, other DNA sequences also encode this same CDR3. CDR3 nucleotides: TGTGCCAGCAGCTTGGGACTCAAAGAGACCCAGTACTTC. It encodes CASSLGLKETQYF. The rearrangement uses TRBV7-3 and TRBJ2-5; TRBD2 might be the D (6 bases). V was pared by 3 bases and J by 3 bases, with 8 bases between. This CDR3 is 13 amino acids long. Germline V gene lookup returns CDR1 SGHTA and CDR2 FQGTGA.

V and J are TRBV28 and TRBJ1-4; 11 bases match TRBD1. Trimming cost V 4 bases and J 3 bases; bases outside gene matches: 7. The germline gives CDR1 MDHEN, CDR2 SYDVKM. The CDR3 is made up of 17 amino acids. The chain's CDR3 is CASSSKGQGESNEKLFF. The CDR3 DNA is TGTGCCAGCAGTTCGAAGGGACAGGGGGAGTCTAATGAAAAACTGTTTTTT.